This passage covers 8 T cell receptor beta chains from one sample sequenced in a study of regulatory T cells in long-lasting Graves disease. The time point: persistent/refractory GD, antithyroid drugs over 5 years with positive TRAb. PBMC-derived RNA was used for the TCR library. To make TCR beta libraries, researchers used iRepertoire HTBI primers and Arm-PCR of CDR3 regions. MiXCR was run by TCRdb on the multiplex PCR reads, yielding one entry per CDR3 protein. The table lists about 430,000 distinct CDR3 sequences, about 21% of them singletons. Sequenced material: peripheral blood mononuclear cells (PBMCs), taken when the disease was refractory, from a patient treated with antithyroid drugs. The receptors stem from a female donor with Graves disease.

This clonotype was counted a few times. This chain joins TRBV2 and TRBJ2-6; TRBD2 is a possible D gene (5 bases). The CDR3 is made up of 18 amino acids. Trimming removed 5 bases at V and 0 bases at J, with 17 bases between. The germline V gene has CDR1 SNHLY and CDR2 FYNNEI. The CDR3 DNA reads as TGTGCCAGCAGTATAAGCGGTACAGATTCCTCTGGGGCCAACGTCCTGACTTTC. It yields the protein CASSISGTDSSGANVLTF. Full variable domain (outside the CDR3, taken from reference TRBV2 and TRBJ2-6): EPEVTQTPSHQVTQMGQEVILRCVPISNHLYFYWYRQILGQKVEFLVSFYNNEISEKSEIFDDQFSVERPDGSNFTLKIRSTKLEDSAMYFCASSISGTDSSGANVLTFGAGSRLTVL.

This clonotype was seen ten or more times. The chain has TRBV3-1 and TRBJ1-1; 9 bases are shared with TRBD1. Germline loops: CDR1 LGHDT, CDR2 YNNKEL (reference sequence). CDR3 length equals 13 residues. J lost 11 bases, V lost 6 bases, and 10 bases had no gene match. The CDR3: CASSENRGPLAFF. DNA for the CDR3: TGTGCCAGCAGTGAGAACAGGGGGCCCTTGGCTTTCTTT.

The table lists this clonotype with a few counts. This CDR3 is CSARGSRASGSYEQYF. The CDR3 DNA reads TGCAGTGCTAGAGGGAGTAGGGCTAGCGGATCCTACGAGCAGTACTTC. V usage is TRBV20-1 and J usage is TRBJ2-7, with TRBD2 matching over 7 bases. The germline V gene has CDR1 DFQATT and CDR2 SNEGSKA (reference sequence). Unmatched junction bases numbered 10, after V lost 1 base and J lost 1 base. The CDR3 has 16 amino acids.

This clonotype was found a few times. CDR3 loop: CASSSTEQFSGANVLTF. The CDR3 coding sequence is TGTGCCAGCAGCTCCACCGAACAGTTCTCTGGGGCCAACGTCCTGACTTTC. The chain joins TRBV7-8 to TRBJ2-6; the D is unclear. V was trimmed by 4 bases and J by 0 bases, leaving 13 bases between them. The CDR3 loop spans 17 amino acids. CDR1 is SGHVS and CDR2 is FQNEAQ in the germline V gene. Based on the CDR3 plus reference TRBV7-8 and TRBJ2-6, the full variable domain is GAGVSQSPRYKVAKRGQDVALRCDPISGHVSLFWYQQALGQGPEFLTYFQNEAQLDKSGLPSDRFFAERPEGSVSTLKIQRTQQEDSAVYLCASSSTEQFSGANVLTFGAGSRLTVL.

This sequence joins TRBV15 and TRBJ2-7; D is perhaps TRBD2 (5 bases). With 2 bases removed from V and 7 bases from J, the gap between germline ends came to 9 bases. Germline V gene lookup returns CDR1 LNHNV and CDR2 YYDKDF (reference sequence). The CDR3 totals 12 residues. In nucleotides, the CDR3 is TGTGCCACCAGCAGACCCCCGGGGGAGCAGTACTTC. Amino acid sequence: CATSRPPGEQYF.

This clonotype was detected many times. The CDR3 DNA sequence: TGTGCCAGCGTTGGCAACTATGGCTACACCTTC. Protein: CASVGNYGYTF. The chain employs TRBV2 and TRBJ1-2; D gene ambiguous. From germline, CDR1 is SNHLY and CDR2 FYNNEI. This CDR3 comprises 11 residues. Trimming left V 8 bases short and J 2 bases short, with 6 bases between.

CDR3 amino acids: CASNPGGGVGMNTEAFF. In DNA, the CDR3 is TGTGCCAGCAACCCCGGGGGAGGGGTGGGAATGAACACTGAAGCTTTCTTT. This chain connects TRBV9 to TRBJ1-1, with D perhaps matching TRBD1 (5 bases). Germline V gene sequence: CDR1 SGDLS, CDR2 YYNGEE. V gave up 6 bases and J gave up 0 bases, with 21 bases separating them. The CDR3 runs 17 residues.

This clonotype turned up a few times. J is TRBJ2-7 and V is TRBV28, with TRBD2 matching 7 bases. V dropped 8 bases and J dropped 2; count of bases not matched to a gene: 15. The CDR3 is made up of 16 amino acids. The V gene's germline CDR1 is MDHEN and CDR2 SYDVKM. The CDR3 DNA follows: TGTGCCAGCGGTCTCCCTGGGGGAGGGGTTACCTACGAGCAGTACTTC. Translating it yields CASGLPGGGVTYEQYF.